The next 10 T cell receptor beta chains were all read from a single sample in a study of cytotoxic CD8 clonotypes in ibrutinib-treated CLL. Measured with immunoSEQ multiplex PCR; TCRdb has only the in-frame clones, and not every one. The sample has around 70,000 clones; 70% to 90% are singletons. The sample here was PBMCs, taken at disease progression, from a patient treated with ibrutinib. The receptors shown here come from a human donor with chronic lymphocytic leukemia.

This clone is a singleton in its sample. CDR3 nucleotide sequence: TGTGCCAGCAGTTCGGGGTTAAATGAGCAGTTCTTC. Protein sequence: CASSSGLNEQFF. This chain joins TRBV28 and TRBJ2-1; D possibly corresponds to TRBD2 (5 bases). V was trimmed by 4 bases and J by 7 bases, leaving 8 bases between them. This CDR3 is built from 12 residues. Germline V lookup: CDR1 MDHEN, CDR2 SYDVKM.

This clone was seen more than once but under ten times. The V call is TRBV6-5, the J call TRBJ2-7; 7 bases line up with TRBD1. Germline CDR1 MNHEY, CDR2 SVGAGI. The J segment lost 2 bases and the V segment lost 7 bases, leaving 5 bases of the junction unmatched. CDR3 length: 13 amino acids. The CDR3 DNA reads TGTGCCAGCACCACGGGACAGCCCTACGAGCAGTACTTC. Residues: CASTTGQPYEQYF.

The table lists this clone with a few counts. The chain links TRBV5-1 to TRBJ1-2, with D hard to call. Trimming removed 0 bases at V and 5 bases at J, with 8 bases between. Germline values: CDR1 SGHRS, CDR2 YFSETQ. The length of the CDR3 is 13 residues. The DNA for the CDR3 is TGCGCCAGCAGCTTGGATCGCGAATATGGCTACACCTTC. This encodes CASSLDREYGYTF. Variable domain in full (rest from reference TRBV5-1 and TRBJ1-2): KAGVTQTPRYLIKTRGQQVTLSCSPISGHRSVSWYQQTPGQGLQFLFEYFSETQRNKGNFPGRFSGRQFSNSRSEMNVSTLELGDSALYLCASSLDREYGYTFGSGTRLTVV.

V and J are TRBV5-4 and TRBJ2-5; TRBD2 matches at 9 bases. From germline, CDR1 is SGHNT and CDR2 YYREEE (reference sequence). V lost 1 base, J lost 9 bases, and 13 bases stayed unmatched. This CDR3 spans 16 amino acids. The CDR3 region is CASSLRLAGARGAQYF. CDR3 in DNA: TGTGCCAGCAGCTTGAGGTTAGCGGGAGCTCGTGGGGCCCAGTACTTC.

V usage is TRBV19 and J usage is TRBJ2-5, with D uncertain. V gave up 5 bases and J gave up 3 bases, with 10 bases separating them. CDR3 length: 13 amino acids. Per germline, CDR1 LNHDA and CDR2 SQIVND (reference sequence). CDR3: CASSELPEETQYF. For the CDR3, the DNA is TGTGCCAGTAGTGAGCTGCCTGAAGAGACCCAGTACTTC.

This clone has only one observation. Written as DNA, the CDR3 is TGTGCCAGCAGCTTAAAAACTAGCGGCCCCTACAATGAGCAGTTCTTC. This sequence encodes CASSLKTSGPYNEQFF. The chain couples TRBV7-3 to TRBJ2-1; TRBD2 matches 8 bases. Trimming took 1 base from V and 2 from J; bases not matched to a gene: 4. Germline V gene data show CDR1 as SGHTA and CDR2 as FQGTGA. This CDR3 comprises 16 residues. The full variable domain, with the rest looked up from reference TRBV7-3 and TRBJ2-1, is GAGVSQTPSNKVTEKGKYVELRCDPISGHTALYWYRQSLGQGPEFLIYFQGTGAADDSGLPNDRFFAVRPEGSVSTLKIQRTERGDSAVYLCASSLKTSGPYNEQFFGPGTRLTVL.

V usage is TRBV5-4 and J usage is TRBJ2-3; D may be TRBD2 (6 bases). Germline V CDR1 and CDR2: SGHNT, YYREEE (reference sequence). The CDR3 consists of 16 residues. The germline V and J ends were trimmed by 0 bases and 0 bases, with 11 bases remaining between them. The CDR3 DNA reads TGTGCCAGCAGCTTGGCCGGGGGAATTAGCACAGATACGCAGTATTTT. Its protein is CASSLAGGISTDTQYF. The full variable domain, with the rest looked up from reference TRBV5-4 and TRBJ2-3, is ETGVTQSPTHLIKTRGQQVTLRCSSQSGHNTVSWYQQALGQGPQFIFQYYREEENGRGNFPPRFSGLQFPNYSSELNVNALELDDSALYLCASSLAGGISTDTQYFGPGTRLTVL.

The V gene is TRBV29-1, the J gene TRBJ1-2, with 7 bases that match TRBD1. Per germline, CDR1 SQVTM and CDR2 ANQGSEA. Trimming cost V 1 base and J 8 bases; bases outside gene matches: 4. The CDR3 is made up of 12 amino acids. The CDR3 DNA sequence: TGCAGCGTTGAAGGGACAGGCAACGGCTACACCTTC. Translating gives CSVEGTGNGYTF.

V gene TRBV7-8 combines with J gene TRBJ2-7, with TRBD2 as a possible D gene (6 bases). Trimming removed 3 bases at V and 4 bases at J, with 13 bases between. The CDR3 is 14 amino acids. Germline CDR1 SGHVS, CDR2 FQNEAQ. The CDR3 loop is CASSLSGDGYEQYF. The CDR3 nucleotides read TGTGCCAGCAGCTTGTCGGGAGACGGTTACGAGCAGTACTTC.

The genes are TRBV5-1 and TRBJ2-7, with 7 bases that match TRBD1. CDR1 is SGHRS, CDR2 YFSETQ, per germline. This CDR3 contains 15 residues. The J segment lost 3 bases and the V segment lost 3 bases, leaving 9 bases of the junction unmatched. For the CDR3, the DNA is TGCGCCAGCAGCTATGGTCCGCGACAGGGCTACGAGCAGTACTTC. Its protein product is CASSYGPRQGYEQYF.